One sample yielded the 21 T cell receptor beta chains listed below, sequenced in a study of T cells in Graves' hyperthyroidism and ophthalmopathy. RNA transcripts provided the source from which TCR beta CDR3 regions were amplified. TCR CDR3 regions were first amplified by RT-PCR with HTBI primers. TCRdb re-called the multiplex PCR reads through MiXCR, storing one row per CDR3 protein. Found here are some 560,000 distinct CDR3 sequences, approximately 14% of them singletons; the top ten hold around 7.5%. Sequencing was performed on blood. The receptors shown here come from a woman in her thirties with Graves' hyperthyroidism.

This rearrangement joins TRBV29-1 to TRBJ1-3, with D perhaps matching TRBD1 (5 bases). Trimming shortened V by 8 bases and J by 6 bases, and 20 bases separated the two germline ends. In germline, CDR1 is SQVTM, CDR2 ANQGSEA. CDR3 size: 14 residues. DNA for the CDR3: TGCAGCCCAATCCGGGGGGGGACTGAAAACACCATATATTTT. Encoded protein: CSPIRGGTENTIYF.

This clonotype came up a few times. The chain has TRBV20-1 and TRBJ2-7; 12 bases map to TRBD2. From germline, CDR1 is DFQATT and CDR2 SNEGSKA (reference sequence). The trim removed 5 bases at V and 1 base at J, leaving 6 bases unmatched. The CDR3 sequence is 15 residues long. Written as DNA, the CDR3 is TGCAGTGCTCATAAAGGACTAGCGGGATCCTACGAGCAGTACTTC. This translates into CSAHKGLAGSYEQYF.

The chain recombines TRBV29-1 with TRBJ2-2; TRBD1 or TRBD2 may be the D gene (5 bases each). Trimming shortened V by 7 bases and J by 0 bases, and 15 bases separated the two germline ends. CDR3 length equals 15 residues. In germline, CDR1 is SQVTM, CDR2 ANQGSEA. CDR3 protein: CSAGGAITNTGELFF. The CDR3 DNA is TGCAGCGCTGGGGGTGCTATAACGAACACCGGGGAGCTGTTTTTT.

The V and J genes are TRBV25-1 and TRBJ2-7; 8 bases are a match to TRBD1. This CDR3 is 15 amino acids long. Germline assignment: CDR1 MGHDK and CDR2 SYGVNS. The junction had 6 bases not matched to a gene; V was cut back by 2 bases and J by 3 bases. The CDR3, as DNA: TGTGCCAGCAGTGAAGCCGGGACAGGAATCTACGAGCAGTACTTC. It is translated as CASSEAGTGIYEQYF.

This clonotype was recorded at least ten times. The genes are TRBV27 and TRBJ2-7; D is uncertain. This CDR3 has 13 residues. The germline CDR1 and CDR2 sequences are MNHEY and SMNVEV (reference sequence). Trimming removed 6 bases from V and 5 bases from J, with 14 bases in between. Written as DNA, the CDR3 is TGTGCCAGCAGCCGCAACATCGGAAACGAGCAGTACTTC. Residues: CASSRNIGNEQYF.

There are many counts of this clonotype. CDR3 bases: TGTGCCAGCAGCCCCCGCCGGGGGGCCTCTGGAAACACCATATATTTT. Translated, it gives CASSPRRGASGNTIYF. The chain has TRBV7-2 and TRBJ1-3; possibly TRBD1 for D (6 bases). Germline V gene data show CDR1 as SGHTA and CDR2 as FQGNSA. CDR3 length: 16 residues. V was trimmed by 5 bases and J by 0 bases, leaving 14 bases between them.

The rearrangement links TRBV5-4 to TRBJ2-7, with TRBD1 matching over 9 bases. The junction had 8 bases not matched to a gene; V was cut back by 4 bases and J by 0 bases. This CDR3 comprises 16 residues. Germline CDR1 SGHNT, CDR2 YYREEE (reference sequence). This chain's CDR3 is CASSPIGQGPSYEQYF. CDR3 nucleotides: TGTGCCAGCAGCCCTATAGGACAGGGGCCCTCCTACGAGCAGTACTTC.

This clonotype was observed at least ten times. CDR3 protein: CASSYSIRGTGAYEQYF. The CDR3 DNA reads as TGTGCCAGCAGTTACTCGATCCGCGGGACAGGGGCCTACGAGCAGTACTTC. The chain employs TRBV6-5 and TRBJ2-7; the match to TRBD1 covers 10 bases. The CDR3 is made up of 17 amino acids. CDR1 is MNHEY, CDR2 SVGAGI, per germline. Trimming took 0 bases from V and 2 from J; bases not matched to a gene: 7.

The table lists this clonotype with a few counts. V and J are TRBV20-1 and TRBJ2-2, with 8 bases that match TRBD1. The CDR3 contains 13 residues. From germline, CDR1 is DFQATT and CDR2 SNEGSKA (reference sequence). V lost 3 bases to trimming and J lost 6 bases; unmatched junction nucleotides: 3. DNA for the CDR3: TGCAGTGCTAGGGGGGGACAGGCCGGGGAGCTGTTTTTT. The encoded protein is CSARGGQAGELFF.

This clonotype was seen many times. This sequence joins TRBV6-1 and TRBJ2-1; possibly TRBD1 or TRBD2 for D (5 bases each). This CDR3 has 13 amino acids. Germline V gene sequence: CDR1 MNHNS, CDR2 SASEGT. The germline V and J ends were trimmed by 7 bases and 4 bases, with 11 bases remaining between them. This CDR3 is CASTKGPYNEQFF. The CDR3 DNA reads as TGTGCCAGCACAAAGGGACCGTACAATGAGCAGTTCTTC.

In this sample, this clonotype turned up many times. The V call is TRBV28, the J call TRBJ2-3; 15 bases are a match to TRBD2. Germline assignment: CDR1 MDHEN and CDR2 SYDVKM. This CDR3 is 17 amino acids long. V dropped 4 bases and J dropped 4; count of bases not matched to a gene: 6. This CDR3 reads CASSSPGLAGGSDTQYF. For the CDR3, the DNA is TGTGCCAGCAGTTCCCCCGGACTAGCGGGAGGGTCAGATACGCAGTATTTT. The full variable domain, in which reference TRBV28 and TRBJ2-3 provide the parts outside the CDR3, is DVKVTQSSRYLVKRTGEKVFLECVQDMDHENMFWYRQDPGLGLRLIYFSYDVKMKEKGDIPEGYSVSREKKERFSLILESASTNQTSMYLCASSSPGLAGGSDTQYFGPGTRLTVL.

The rearrangement links TRBV24-1 to TRBJ2-1, with 10 bases that match TRBD1. Germline V gene lookup returns CDR1 KGHDR and CDR2 SFDVKD. The CDR3 is 16 amino acids. Trimming removed 4 bases from V and 7 bases from J; junction bases left unmatched: 9. The CDR3 coding sequence is TGTGCCACCAGTGACCCCCGACAGGGGGCTAGGAATGAGCAGTTCTTC. It encodes CATSDPRQGARNEQFF.

The sample holds many counts of this clonotype. This sequence joins TRBV20-1 and TRBJ2-7; the match to TRBD1 covers 7 bases. Per the germline V gene, CDR1 is DFQATT and CDR2 is SNEGSKA (reference sequence). After removal of 6 bases from V and 0 bases from J, the junction contained 2 bases not matched to a gene. The CDR3 contains 12 residues. CDR3 region: CSAWDSSYEQYF. CDR3 bases: TGCAGTGCGTGGGACAGCTCCTACGAGCAGTACTTC.

This clonotype was seen at least ten times. The genes are TRBV28 and TRBJ2-5, with 10 bases identical to TRBD2. Unmatched junction bases numbered 10, after V lost 10 bases and J lost 5 bases. CDR1 is MDHEN and CDR2 is SYDVKM in the germline V gene. CDR3 length: 14 amino acids. The CDR3 protein is CAIRSGRARETQYF. CDR3 coding DNA: TGTGCCATCCGAAGCGGGAGGGCCAGGGAGACCCAGTACTTC.

This clonotype was counted many times. This rearrangement joins TRBV5-6 to TRBJ2-7; perhaps D is TRBD1 or TRBD2 (6 bases each). V gave up 2 bases and J gave up 6 bases, with 21 bases separating them. This CDR3 has 16 amino acids. Germline V gene lookup returns CDR1 SGHDT and CDR2 YYEEEE. The CDR3 DNA reads TGTGCCAGCAGCTTCGGCACGGGGGCGGGGATTGGCGAGCAGTACTTC. It is translated as CASSFGTGAGIGEQYF. Drawing the rest from reference TRBV5-6 and TRBJ2-7, the complete variable domain is DAGVTQSPTHLIKTRGQQVTLRCSPKSGHDTVSWYQQALGQGPQFIFQYYEEEERQRGNFPDRFSGHQFPNYSSELNVNALLLGDSALYLCASSFGTGAGIGEQYFGPGTRLTVT.

This clonotype came up many times. The gene calls are TRBV7-6 and TRBJ2-3; D perhaps matches TRBD2 (6 bases). The germline CDR1 and CDR2 sequences are SGHVS and FNYEAQ. The V end lost 4 bases, the J end lost 8 bases, and 7 bases lay between the germline ends. The CDR3 is made up of 11 amino acids. Here the CDR3 reads CASSWGGTQYF. CDR3 sequence (DNA): TGTGCCAGCAGCTGGGGAGGTACGCAGTATTTT. The variable domain in full, completed from reference TRBV7-6 and TRBJ2-3, reads GAGVSQSPRYKVTKRGQDVALRCDPISGHVSLYWYRQALGQGPEFLTYFNYEAQQDKSGLPNDRFSAERPEGSISTLTIQRTEQRDSAMYRCASSWGGTQYFGPGTRLTVL.

This chain uses TRBV24-1 with TRBJ2-7; 9 bases are a match to TRBD1. CDR3 length: 18 amino acids. Per germline, CDR1 KGHDR and CDR2 SFDVKD. The V and J ends lost 3 bases and 3 bases, in that order; junction bases with no gene match: 14. The chain's CDR3 is CATSDRGQGLCPNYEQYF. Written as DNA, the CDR3 is TGTGCCACCAGTGATAGGGGACAGGGCCTTTGCCCAAACTACGAGCAGTACTTC.

This clonotype was seen repeatedly, ten times or more. The chain has TRBV7-9 and TRBJ1-1; 8 nucleotides align to TRBD1. Germline CDR1 SEHNR, CDR2 FQNEAQ (reference sequence). This CDR3 has 16 amino acids. Trimming at V came to 2 bases and at J to 3 bases, leaving 8 bases not matched to a gene. This CDR3 is CASSLPDRGWDTEAFF. Here the CDR3 DNA reads TGTGCCAGCAGCTTACCTGACAGGGGTTGGGACACTGAAGCTTTCTTT.

This clonotype was counted many times. The CDR3 loop is CASSLDSGVHGYTF. The CDR3 region has the DNA TGTGCCAGCAGCTTAGATTCTGGGGTCCATGGCTACACCTTC. The chain recombines TRBV7-9 with TRBJ1-2; D remains unclear. The CDR3 totals 14 residues. The ends were cut back, 1 base at V and 6 bases at J, with 12 bases in the middle. Germline V gene sequence: CDR1 SEHNR, CDR2 FQNEAQ (reference sequence).

The CDR3 protein is CAWRLTDRKNSPLHF. DNA of the CDR3: TGTGCCTGGAGGCTAACGGACAGGAAAAATTCACCCCTCCACTTT. V and J are TRBV30 and TRBJ1-6, with 7 bases aligning to TRBD1. The V and J ends lost 3 bases and 7 bases, in that order; junction bases with no gene match: 9. The CDR3 is 15 amino acids. Germline loops: CDR1 GTSNPN, CDR2 SVGIG (reference sequence).

This clonotype was observed a few times. The V and J genes are TRBV29-1 and TRBJ2-7; 7 bases align to TRBD1. Germline trimming cut 8 bases from V and 6 bases from J; bases unmatched to any gene: 13. This CDR3 contains 13 residues. Germline V lookup: CDR1 SQVTM, CDR2 ANQGSEA. CDR3 residues: CSTLQQGEPEQYF. In DNA form, the CDR3 reads TGCAGCACGTTGCAGCAGGGGGAACCCGAGCAGTACTTC.